The TCR beta chain under discussion was sequenced for a study of control samples from healthy donors and cancer patients (dated by TCRdb to the early 2020s). The germline V gene supplies CDR1 LGHNA and CDR2 YSLEER. Trimming accounts for 0 bases at V and 0 bases at J, while the number of junction bases matched to no gene is 3. From the cysteine through the phenylalanine, the CDR3 covers 16 amino acids. Just the 48-base CDR3 DNA is kept, in frame starting at base 1. Points on this clone: The antigen it binds to is not known. Base qualities are not recorded, but no much larger clone differs from it by a single base.

The library was generated by the immunoSEQ multiplex PCR assay. The source is immuneACCESS, and TCRdb retained only in-frame sequences with V and J called. Part of the clones is not carried over; for the studies checked, unresolved V genes explain less than half of this, and the remainder is unexplained. Within this sample are about 110,000 clones, with about nine tenths of them counted one time only. Approximately 4% of the sample is in the top ten clones. This TCR was recovered from a human donor in good health. The donor label of this sample is uncertain. Sequencing used blood. Recombination joined TRBV4-3 with TRBJ1-1; the junction holds 8 bases that match TRBD1. The CDR3 protein: CASSQDTGGLNTEAFF. Here is the DNA: TGCGCCAGCAGCCAAGATACAGGGGGATTGAACACTGAAGCTTTCTTT.